The 20 T cell receptor beta chains below come from one sample, sequenced in a study of T cells in localized non-small cell lung cancer. The protocol was immunoSEQ multiplex PCR, while the TCRdb copy is restricted to in-frame clones and leaves out a portion. The sample holds about 31,000 clones, nearly 90% seen once. This specimen was peripheral blood, taken before any cancer treatment. The receptors shown here come from a woman aged 35 to 70 with stage I lung adenocarcinoma.

V gene TRBV30 combines with J gene TRBJ1-2; D uncertain. The V and J ends lost 0 bases and 4 bases respectively, with 9 bases between them. The CDR3 loop spans 13 amino acids. Germline values: CDR1 GTSNPN, CDR2 SVGIG (reference sequence). CDR3 DNA: TGTGCCTGGAGTGTGTCGGGTCTCTATGGCTACACCTTC. The encoded protein is CAWSVSGLYGYTF.

The V call is TRBV4-3, the J call TRBJ2-1; the match to TRBD2 covers 14 bases. Trimming removed 1 base from V and 8 bases from J; junction bases left unmatched: 10. Germline V gene lookup returns CDR1 LGHNA and CDR2 YSLEER. CDR3 length: 18 amino acids. The CDR3 sequence: CASSQVWATSGGADEQFF. In DNA form, the CDR3 reads TGCGCCAGCAGCCAAGTCTGGGCGACTAGCGGGGGGGCCGATGAGCAGTTCTTC.

This chain links TRBV5-4 with TRBJ1-3; D gene unclear. The CDR3 spans 14 residues. V was clipped by 0 bases and J by 0 bases, with 4 bases between them. CDR1 is SGHNT, CDR2 YYREEE, per germline (reference sequence). CDR3 residues: CASSLDLSGNTIYF. In DNA, the CDR3 is TGTGCCAGCAGCTTGGATCTCTCTGGAAACACCATATATTTT.

The gene calls are TRBV6-1 and TRBJ2-6; the D gene is possibly TRBD1 (6 bases). Germline CDR1 MNHNS, CDR2 SASEGT. Between the trimmed V and J ends, which lost 1 base and 0 bases, there was a span of 10 bases. The CDR3 spans 17 residues. CDR3 coding DNA: TGTGCCAGCAGTGAAGGGCAGGGGAGCTCTGGGGCCAACGTCCTGACTTTC. As protein: CASSEGQGSSGANVLTF.

This rearrangement joins TRBV7-2 to TRBJ2-7; 10 bases are shared with TRBD2. The germline V gene has CDR1 SGHTA and CDR2 FQGNSA. The V and J ends lost 4 bases and 8 bases, in that order; junction bases with no gene match: 8. The CDR3 covers 14 residues. The DNA for the CDR3 is TGTGCCAGCAGCTCGGGACTAGCGCCGAGGAAGCAGTACTTC. As protein: CASSSGLAPRKQYF.

The CDR3 sequence: CASSRDRGLYNSPLHF. CDR3 nucleotides: TGTGCCAGCAGCCGGGACAGGGGGCTCTATAATTCACCCCTCCACTTT. V gene TRBV13 combines with J gene TRBJ1-6; TRBD1 matches at 12 bases. This CDR3 is 16 amino acids long. CDR1 PRHDT and CDR2 FYEKMQ come from the germline V gene (reference sequence). The V segment lost 5 bases and the J segment 3 bases; nucleotides outside the gene matches: 2.

This CDR3 is CASSDMGETQYF. The CDR3 nucleotides read TGTGCCAGCAGTGACATGGGGGAGACCCAGTACTTC. The rearrangement links TRBV2 to TRBJ2-5; D gene unclear. The ends were cut back, 3 bases at V and 5 bases at J, with 7 bases in the middle. The germline V gene encodes CDR1 SNHLY and CDR2 FYNNEI. The CDR3 covers 12 residues.

The rearrangement joins TRBV19 to TRBJ1-1; a possible D gene is TRBD1 (6 bases). This CDR3 has 13 residues. V dropped 5 bases and J dropped 2 bases, with 9 bases sitting between them. Germline CDR1 and CDR2: LNHDA and SQIVND (reference sequence). The chain's CDR3 is CASSRTANTEAFF. CDR3 nucleotides: TGTGCCAGTAGTCGGACAGCAAACACTGAAGCTTTCTTT. Full variable domain (remainder filled in from reference TRBV19 and TRBJ1-1): DGGITQSPKYLFRKEGQNVTLSCEQNLNHDAMYWYRQDPGQGLRLIYYSQIVNDFQKGDIAEGYSVSREKKESFPLTVTSAQKNPTAFYLCASSRTANTEAFFGQGTRLTVV.

The chain links TRBV28 to TRBJ1-2; 9 nucleotides agree with TRBD1. This CDR3 is built from 14 residues. Germline V CDR1 and CDR2: MDHEN, SYDVKM. V lost 5 bases and J lost 6; bases outside the gene matches: 7. In DNA form, the CDR3 reads TGTGCCAGCAGTCTCGGACAGGGGCGCAATGGCTACACCTTC. This codes for CASSLGQGRNGYTF.

This chain joins TRBV14 and TRBJ2-7; D is unresolved. Germline CDR1 SGHDN, CDR2 FVKESK. Trimming left V 5 bases short and J 3 bases short, with 8 bases between. This CDR3 has 12 amino acids. In DNA, the CDR3 is TGTGCCAGCAGCGGATCGAACTACGAGCAGTACTTC. It translates to CASSGSNYEQYF.

The chain couples TRBV4-1 to TRBJ2-7; the D gene is possibly TRBD1 (6 bases). There are 15 residues in the CDR3. Germline V gene lookup returns CDR1 MGHRA and CDR2 YSYEKL. V was pared by 2 bases and J by 4 bases, with 15 bases between. CDR3 protein: CASSQTEQGPYEQYF. CDR3 coding DNA: TGCGCCAGCAGCCAAACGGAACAGGGTCCGTACGAGCAGTACTTC.

V usage is TRBV5-6 and J usage is TRBJ1-6; D uncertain. CDR1 and CDR2 (germline): SGHDT, YYEEEE. The CDR3 totals 14 residues. V shed 3 bases and J shed 4 bases, with 8 bases lying between them. The CDR3 DNA sequence: TGTGCCAGCAGCTCGGGATCTTATAATTCACCCCTCCACTTT. This codes for CASSSGSYNSPLHF.

The rearrangement uses TRBV4-1 and TRBJ2-6, with D possibly TRBD2 on 5 matching bases. V lost 1 base, J lost 4 bases, and 14 bases lay in between. CDR1 MGHRA and CDR2 YSYEKL come from the germline V gene. This CDR3 comprises 17 residues. The CDR3 sequence: CASSQGVRGSGANVLTF. The CDR3 region has the DNA TGCGCCAGCAGCCAAGGGGTCCGGGGTTCGGGGGCCAACGTCCTGACTTTC.

This clone was counted a single time. V usage is TRBV7-9 and J usage is TRBJ2-1; D is unclear. Trimming removed 9 bases at V and 8 bases at J, with 14 bases between. Germline V lookup: CDR1 SEHNR, CDR2 FQNEAQ (reference sequence). The CDR3 extends over 12 amino acids. The CDR3 reads CASTLWVDEQFF. Written as DNA, the CDR3 is TGTGCCAGTACTCTGTGGGTGGATGAGCAGTTCTTC.

The chain carries TRBV5-1 and TRBJ1-3, with 8 bases aligning to TRBD1. V shed 0 bases, J shed 0 bases, and the junction held 5 bases outside the gene matches. This CDR3 is 17 amino acids long. Germline V gene data show CDR1 as SGHRS and CDR2 as YFSETQ. The CDR3 region is CASSLVGQALSGNTIYF. CDR3 coding DNA: TGCGCCAGCAGCTTGGTGGGACAGGCCCTCTCTGGAAACACCATATATTTT. Drawing the rest from reference TRBV5-1 and TRBJ1-3, the complete variable domain is KAGVTQTPRYLIKTRGQQVTLSCSPISGHRSVSWYQQTPGQGLQFLFEYFSETQRNKGNFPGRFSGRQFSNSRSEMNVSTLELGDSALYLCASSLVGQALSGNTIYFGEGSWLTVV.

The V call is TRBV5-6, the J call TRBJ1-3; no reliable D call. The V gene lost 6 bases and the J gene lost 2 bases, with 12 bases spanning the gap. The CDR3 consists of 14 residues. The germline V gene has CDR1 SGHDT and CDR2 YYEEEE. The CDR3 nucleotides read TGTGCCAGCACGGATAGCGGTACTGGAAACACCATATATTTT. Its protein product is CASTDSGTGNTIYF. Together with reference TRBV5-6 and TRBJ1-3, the CDR3 gives the full variable domain: DAGVTQSPTHLIKTRGQQVTLRCSPKSGHDTVSWYQQALGQGPQFIFQYYEEEERQRGNFPDRFSGHQFPNYSSELNVNALLLGDSALYLCASTDSGTGNTIYFGEGSWLTVV.

This clone occurred once. The CDR3 bases are TGTGCCAGCAGCGTAGGAGGGGGTCGCACCGGGGAGCTGTTTTTT. Amino acid sequence: CASSVGGGRTGELFF. The rearrangement links TRBV9 to TRBJ2-2; D perhaps matches TRBD1 (6 bases). Deletions cut 0 bases from V and 4 bases from J, with 10 bases between. The CDR3 consists of 15 residues. CDR1 and CDR2 from the germline V gene are SGDLS and YYNGEE.

This chain uses TRBV28 with TRBJ2-7, with a possible D match to TRBD1 (5 bases). Germline V gene data show CDR1 as MDHEN and CDR2 as SYDVKM. The V end lost 6 bases, the J end lost 2 bases, and 14 bases lay between the germline ends. CDR3 length equals 14 residues. CDR3 in DNA: TGTGCCAGCAGGTCGGCAGGGATGGCCTACGAGCAGTACTTC. This sequence encodes CASRSAGMAYEQYF. Looking up the rest from reference TRBV28 and TRBJ2-7 gives the full variable domain: DVKVTQSSRYLVKRTGEKVFLECVQDMDHENMFWYRQDPGLGLRLIYFSYDVKMKEKGDIPEGYSVSREKKERFSLILESASTNQTSMYLCASRSAGMAYEQYFGPGTRLTVT.

In DNA, the CDR3 is TGTGCCAGCAGTCACGAACAGGGAAGCACTGAAGCTTTCTTT. It translates to CASSHEQGSTEAFF. The chain carries TRBV6-5 and TRBJ1-1, with D possibly TRBD1 on 6 matching bases. This CDR3 comprises 14 residues. Trimming took 5 bases from V and 4 from J, leaving 14 bases between them. Germline V gives CDR1 MNHEY, CDR2 SVGAGI.

The chain has TRBV7-2 and TRBJ2-3; D possibly matches TRBD1 or TRBD2 (5 bases each). Germline V gives CDR1 SGHTA, CDR2 FQGNSA. Trimming shortened V by 5 bases and J by 5 bases, and 20 bases separated the two germline ends. The CDR3 is 16 amino acids. The CDR3 DNA sequence: TGTGCCAGCAGCCACCAAGCGGTGGGGCCTCAAGATACGCAGTATTTT. Residues: CASSHQAVGPQDTQYF.